This passage covers 9 T cell receptor beta chains from one sample sequenced in a study of control samples from healthy donors and cancer patients. Clones were sequenced by immunoSEQ multiplex PCR, and TCRdb holds only the in-frame ones, with some missing. The table lists some 130,000 clones, roughly 95% of them singletons. Sequencing was done on a sample of blood. The receptors here all came from a man in his thirties or forties in good health.

This rearrangement joins TRBV28 to TRBJ1-2, with a tentative D call TRBD1 (6 bases). CDR3 length: 16 residues. CDR1 MDHEN and CDR2 SYDVKM come from the germline V gene. Trimming stripped 8 bases from V and 5 bases from J, with 24 bases between. This CDR3 reads CASVLSSAGGIYGYTF. The CDR3 DNA reads as TGTGCCAGCGTCTTAAGTTCCGCGGGGGGCATATATGGCTACACCTTC.

The gene calls are TRBV6-2 or TRBV6-3 and TRBJ2-2; 10 bases line up with TRBD1. CDR3 length: 18 amino acids. V lost 4 bases, J lost 3 bases, and 11 bases stayed unmatched. Germline values: CDR1 MNHEY, CDR2 SVGEGT. This chain's CDR3 is CASSLPPGQGFHTGELFF. In nucleotides, the CDR3 is TGTGCCAGCAGTTTGCCACCGGGACAGGGGTTTCACACCGGGGAGCTGTTTTTT.

The rearrangement uses TRBV10-2 and TRBJ1-5; tentative D call: TRBD1 (5 bases). V was pared by 7 bases and J by 4 bases, with 11 bases between. Germline CDR1 is WSHSY and CDR2 is SAAADI. This CDR3 has 13 amino acids. The CDR3 sequence is CASNYRYNQPQHF. The DNA of the CDR3 is TGCGCCAGCAATTACAGGTATAATCAGCCCCAGCATTTT.

The chain is built from TRBV4-3 and TRBJ2-1, with D possibly matching TRBD2 (7 bases). Looked up from germline, CDR1 is LGHNA and CDR2 is YSLEER. This CDR3 is built from 16 residues. V was cut by 4 bases and J by 4 bases, with 17 bases left in between. Here the CDR3 reads CASSLFPRGAYNEQFF. The CDR3 nucleotides are TGCGCCAGCAGCCTCTTCCCACGGGGGGCTTACAATGAGCAGTTCTTC.

This clone was seen just once. The V gene is TRBV24-1, the J gene TRBJ1-5; D not certain. Trimming shortened V by 6 bases and J by 2 bases, and 13 bases separated the two germline ends. Looked up from germline, CDR1 is KGHDR and CDR2 is SFDVKD. CDR3 size: 15 residues. The CDR3 protein is CATSPSGSGNQPQHF. The CDR3 DNA follows: TGTGCCACCAGTCCTTCGGGGTCTGGCAATCAGCCCCAGCATTTT.

V usage is TRBV4-1 and J usage is TRBJ2-2; 12 bases are a match to TRBD2. The J segment lost 5 bases and the V segment lost 1 base, leaving 14 bases of the junction unmatched. The CDR3 consists of 20 residues. Germline values: CDR1 MGHRA, CDR2 YSYEKL. The CDR3 spells CASSQAGGLAGGQWTGELFF. The CDR3 DNA follows: TGCGCCAGCAGCCAAGCGGGCGGCCTAGCGGGGGGGCAGTGGACCGGGGAGCTGTTTTTT.

This chain links TRBV4-1 with TRBJ1-1; tentatively, D is TRBD1 (6 bases). The V end lost 3 bases, the J end lost 1 base, and 12 bases lay between the germline ends. The CDR3 totals 15 residues. Germline V CDR1 and CDR2: MGHRA, YSYEKL. The CDR3: CASSQGAGQNTEAFF. The CDR3 DNA reads as TGCGCCAGCAGCCAGGGGGCAGGGCAGAACACTGAAGCTTTCTTT.

The J gene is TRBJ1-1, the V gene TRBV30; the D gene is possibly TRBD1 (6 bases). V lost 1 base to trimming and J lost 5 bases, with 11 bases between them. The CDR3 extends over 13 amino acids. Germline CDR1 is GTSNPN and CDR2 is SVGIG (reference sequence). This CDR3 reads CAWSEGGRTEAFF. The DNA of the CDR3 is TGTGCCTGGAGTGAGGGGGGAAGGACTGAAGCTTTCTTT.

CDR3 residues: CASSDDRDYSPLHF. The CDR3 DNA follows: TGTGCCAGCAGTGATGACAGGGATTATTCACCCCTCCACTTT. This rearrangement joins TRBV6-6 to TRBJ1-6, with TRBD1 matching over 7 bases. The ends lost 5 bases at V and 8 bases at J; junction bases unmatched: 6. The CDR3 is made up of 14 amino acids. The germline V gene has CDR1 MNHNY and CDR2 SVGAGI (reference sequence).